These T cell receptor beta chains were read from a single sample in a study of T cell responses to AZD1222 COVID-19 vaccine. Produced via immunoSEQ multiplex PCR; TCRdb's table is partial and in-frame only. This table has some 190,000 clones, 80% to 90% appearing once. Sample: peripheral blood, taken on day 0 of AZD1222 vaccination. These TCRs come from an adult in good health. CDR3s include the opening cysteine and the closing phenylalanine or tryptophan. D genes are given only for firm matches. Not every row has a clone size; where given, it reads once, few, many or a size class.

abundance	v_gene	j_gene	d_gene	CDR3aa	CDR3nt
-	TRBV7-3	TRBJ2-1	-	CASSLISGGQTYNEQFF	TGTGCCAGCAGCTTAATCTCCGGGGGACAGACCTACAATGAGCAGTTCTTC
-	TRBV6-5	TRBJ1-1	-	CASSTQGKGLEAFF	TGTGCCAGCAGTACCCAGGGAAAGGGTCTTGAAGCTTTCTTT
-	TRBV28	TRBJ2-7	TRBD1	CASSLDRGAYEQYF	TGTGCCAGCAGCCTTGACAGGGGGGCCTACGAGCAGTACTTC
-	TRBV7-3	TRBJ2-2	-	CASSSGIFVSGELFF	TGTGCCAGCAGCTCAGGGATTTTCGTGTCCGGGGAGCTGTTTTTT
-	TRBV6-6	TRBJ1-2	TRBD1	CASSQQGWGYGYTF	TGTGCCAGCAGTCAACAGGGGTGGGGATATGGCTACACCTTC
-	TRBV10-3	TRBJ2-3	-	CAISDQGGTDTQYF	TGTGCCATCAGTGACCAGGGGGGGACAGATACGCAGTATTTT
-	TRBV5-4	TRBJ1-1	TRBD1	CASSLGGQGGTEAFF	TGTGCCAGCAGCTTGGGTGGACAGGGTGGCACTGAAGCTTTCTTT
-	TRBV4-3	TRBJ1-1	-	CASSQMEGDTEAFF	TGCGCCAGCAGCCAAATGGAGGGGGACACTGAAGCTTTCTTT
-	TRBV5-4	TRBJ2-5	-	CASSFRRDGETQYF	TGTGCCAGCAGCTTTCGAAGGGACGGAGAGACCCAGTACTTC
-	TRBV5-1	TRBJ1-1	-	CASSLVAGENTEAFF	TGCGCCAGCAGCTTGGTTGCAGGAGAGAACACTGAAGCTTTCTTT
-	TRBV18	TRBJ2-7	-	CASSPYSIGTLAYEQYF	TGTGCCAGCTCACCTTACTCTATAGGGACACTCGCCTACGAGCAGTACTTC
-	TRBV6-1	TRBJ1-2	TRBD1	CASSKESTGGYYGYTF	TGTGCCAGCAGTAAAGAATCGACAGGGGGTTACTATGGCTACACCTTC
-	TRBV6-5	TRBJ2-3	TRBD2	CASLAGQTQYF	TGTGCCAGCTTAGCGGGGCAAACGCAGTATTTT
-	TRBV10-3	TRBJ1-1	TRBD1	CAIRRGQVGDGDTEAFF	TGTGCCATCAGAAGGGGACAGGTCGGTGATGGGGACACTGAAGCTTTCTTT
-	TRBV28	TRBJ2-3	TRBD2	CASRTSGGDSVAQYF	TGTGCCAGCAGGACTAGCGGGGGAGACTCCGTGGCGCAGTATTTT
-	TRBV6-5	TRBJ2-3	-	CASSQSGGHTDTQYF	TGTGCCAGCAGCCAATCGGGGGGCCACACAGATACGCAGTATTTT
once	TRBV7-9	TRBJ2-7	TRBD1	CASSPTGDHEQYF	TGTGCCAGCAGCCCGACAGGGGACCACGAGCAGTACTTC
-	TRBV9	TRBJ1-5	-	CASSPSGSNQPQHF	TGTGCCAGCAGCCCGTCGGGGAGCAATCAGCCCCAGCATTTT
-	TRBV18	TRBJ2-2	-	CASSQRQATGELFF	TGTGCCAGCTCGCAGAGGCAGGCTACCGGGGAGCTGTTTTTT
once	TRBV19	TRBJ1-4	-	CASRSTSLGGLFF	TGTGCCAGTAGGAGTACAAGTTTAGGGGGACTGTTTTTT
few	TRBV28	TRBJ2-7	TRBD1	CASSPKNRGTPTYEQYF	TGTGCCAGCAGTCCGAAAAACAGGGGGACCCCTACCTACGAGCAGTACTTC
-	TRBV7-3	TRBJ2-5	-	CASSLMGREETQYF	TGTGCCAGCAGCTTAATGGGCAGAGAAGAGACCCAGTACTTC
-	TRBV19	TRBJ1-3	-	CASVPHGGSGNTIYF	TGTGCCAGCGTTCCCCACGGGGGCTCTGGAAACACCATATATTTT
-	TRBV4-3	TRBJ2-1	TRBD2	CASSQEPGLAETHSYNEQFF	TGCGCCAGCAGCCAAGAGCCGGGACTAGCGGAGACCCACTCCTACAATGAGCAGTTCTTC
-	TRBV9	TRBJ2-5	TRBD1	CASSRTGAETQYF	TGTGCCAGCAGCCGTACAGGGGCGGAGACCCAGTACTTC
-	TRBV19	TRBJ1-2	TRBD1	CASRTGGNGYTF	TGTGCCAGTAGGACAGGGGGAAATGGCTACACCTTC
-	TRBV9	TRBJ1-2	-	CASSVESGSGYTF	TGTGCCAGCAGCGTAGAATCAGGAAGTGGCTACACCTTC
-	TRBV5-1	TRBJ1-1	-	CASSLNAGVDTEAFF	TGCGCCAGCAGCTTAAATGCAGGGGTCGACACTGAAGCTTTCTTT
-	TRBV14	TRBJ1-1	TRBD1	CASSQPGQGLLTEAFF	TGTGCCAGCAGCCAACCGGGACAGGGCCTCTTGACTGAAGCTTTCTTT
-	TRBV6-2/TRBV6-3	TRBJ2-7	-	CASSYTTGYLSSYEQYF	TGTGCCAGCAGTTACACCACAGGGTACTTGAGCTCCTACGAGCAGTACTTC
-	TRBV6-5	TRBJ2-2	TRBD1	CASRAGTGNTGELFF	TGTGCCAGCAGGGCCGGGACAGGGAACACCGGGGAGCTGTTTTTT
once	TRBV6-5	TRBJ2-2	TRBD2	CASSRTSYTGELFF	TGTGCCAGCAGTAGGACTAGTTACACCGGGGAGCTGTTTTTT
-	TRBV19	TRBJ1-1	-	CASSPLQGFYSNTEAFF	TGTGCCAGTAGTCCCCTCCAGGGTTTTTATTCGAACACTGAAGCTTTCTTT
-	TRBV7-2	TRBJ2-1	-	CASSLEGQAYNEQFF	TGTGCCAGCAGCTTAGAAGGTCAGGCCTACAATGAGCAGTTCTTC
-	TRBV11-2	TRBJ2-3	-	CASSPETDTDTQYF	TGTGCCAGCAGCCCTGAGACAGACACAGATACGCAGTATTTT
-	TRBV12-3/TRBV12-4	TRBJ1-5	-	CASSLAFSRPQHF	TGTGCCAGCAGTTTAGCTTTTAGTAGGCCCCAGCATTTT
-	TRBV5-6	TRBJ2-7	TRBD1	CASSPGSGTERFAYEQYF	TGTGCCAGCAGCCCAGGATCAGGGACAGAGCGATTCGCCTACGAGCAGTACTTC
-	TRBV27	TRBJ1-1	-	CASSFGTEAFF	TGTGCCAGCAGTTTCGGCACTGAAGCTTTCTTT
-	TRBV11-2	TRBJ2-3	-	CASNLGLGGSTDTQYF	TGTGCCAGCAACTTAGGACTGGGTGGAAGCACAGATACGCAGTATTTT
-	TRBV7-2	TRBJ1-1	-	CASSLSREAFF	TGTGCCAGCAGCTTATCCCGTGAAGCTTTCTTT
-	TRBV6-5	TRBJ1-2	-	CASSYSAAANYGYTF	TGTGCCAGCAGTTACTCGGCAGCGGCGAACTATGGCTACACCTTC
-	TRBV4-2	TRBJ1-1	TRBD1	CASSQDGTADTEAFF	TGTGCCAGCAGCCAAGATGGGACAGCAGACACTGAAGCTTTCTTT